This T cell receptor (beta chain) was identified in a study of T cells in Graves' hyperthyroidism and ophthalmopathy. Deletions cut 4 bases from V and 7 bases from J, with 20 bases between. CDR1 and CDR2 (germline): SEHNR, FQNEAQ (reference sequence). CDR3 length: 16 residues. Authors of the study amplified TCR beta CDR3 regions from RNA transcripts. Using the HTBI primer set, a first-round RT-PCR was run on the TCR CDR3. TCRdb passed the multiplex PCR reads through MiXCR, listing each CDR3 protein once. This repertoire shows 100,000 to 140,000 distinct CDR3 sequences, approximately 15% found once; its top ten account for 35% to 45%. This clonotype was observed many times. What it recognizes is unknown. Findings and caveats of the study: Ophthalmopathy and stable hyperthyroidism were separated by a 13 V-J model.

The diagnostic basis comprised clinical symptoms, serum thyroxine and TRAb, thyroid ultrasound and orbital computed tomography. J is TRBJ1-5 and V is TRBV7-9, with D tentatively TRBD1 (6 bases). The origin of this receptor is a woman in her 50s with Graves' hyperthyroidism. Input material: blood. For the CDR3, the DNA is TGTGCCAGCAGCTCCTCAAAACAGGGATTACGCCAGCCCCAGCATTTT. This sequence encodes CASSSSKQGLRQPQHF.